This paragraph reports one T cell receptor beta chain. The antigen remains undetermined. The same CDR3 is also encoded by other DNA sequences in this sample. These data come from a study of shared clonotypes between healthy human individuals. Study-wide background: With ages of 18 to 49, the donors were a couple of women and a few men. Whole-study results and caveats: Clonotypes shared by all four sorted-subset donors had higher generation probabilities than non-shared clonotypes.

CDR3 length equals 11 residues. In germline, CDR1 is DFQATT, CDR2 SNEGSKA (reference sequence). J lost 3 bases, V lost 6 bases, and 1 base had no gene match. Repertoires were generated with immunoSEQ multiplex PCR, while TCRdb's copy carries only in-frame clones and drops some. Here the sample spans some 2,000,000 clones, approximately 95% being singletons. The chain recombines TRBV20-1 with TRBJ2-7, with TRBD2 matching 8 bases. Specimen: naive CD4+ T cells sorted from blood. Sample subset: CD45RA+ positively selected. This sequence was found in a man between 18 and 35 years old in good health. CDR3 bases: TGCAGTGCGGGGACTAGCTACGAGCAGTACTTC. This translates into CSAGTSYEQYF.